Listed below are T cell receptor beta chains from one sample, sequenced in a study of T cell responses to AZD1222 COVID-19 vaccine. Measured with immunoSEQ multiplex PCR; TCRdb has only the in-frame clones, and not every one. This sample has about 130,000 clones, with approximately 90% found just once. Material: peripheral blood, obtained on day 0 of AZD1222 vaccination. The source of these receptors is an adult in good health. CDR3s include the opening cysteine and the closing phenylalanine or tryptophan. A D gene is named only where the DNA matches it firmly. Clone size is shown for a subset of rows, as once, few, many or a class of expanded clone.

V gene: TRBV18; D gene: .; clone size: .; J gene: TRBJ2-7; CDR3 DNA: TGTGCCAGCTCCACCCTAGGCCCTCCATCCTACGAGCAGTACTTC; CDR3 protein: CASSTLGPPSYEQYF
V gene: TRBV7-2; D gene: .; clone size: once; J gene: TRBJ2-7; CDR3 DNA: TGTGCCAGCAGGGCGGGGAGCTCCTACGAGCAGTACTTC; CDR3 protein: CASRAGSSYEQYF
V gene: TRBV11-2; D gene: .; clone size: .; J gene: TRBJ2-7; CDR3 DNA: TGTGCCAGCAGCTTGGAGCGGGGGGACAGGGACGAGCAGTACTTC; CDR3 protein: CASSLERGDRDEQYF
V gene: TRBV6-2/TRBV6-3; D gene: TRBD1; clone size: .; J gene: TRBJ1-2; CDR3 DNA: TGTGCCAGCAGTCCCGGGACAGTTGGCTACACCTTC; CDR3 protein: CASSPGTVGYTF
V gene: TRBV20-1; D gene: .; clone size: .; J gene: TRBJ2-5; CDR3 DNA: TGCAGTGCTACGGGAGAGACCCAGTACTTC; CDR3 protein: CSATGETQYF
V gene: TRBV6-2/TRBV6-3; D gene: TRBD1; clone size: few; J gene: TRBJ2-7; CDR3 DNA: TGTGCCAGCAGTGTCAGACAGGGCTACGAGCAGTACTTC; CDR3 protein: CASSVRQGYEQYF
V gene: TRBV28; D gene: .; clone size: once; J gene: TRBJ2-7; CDR3 DNA: TGTGCCAGCATTAGACGAGACCCGTCCTACGAGCAGTACTTC; CDR3 protein: CASIRRDPSYEQYF
V gene: TRBV7-2; D gene: .; clone size: .; J gene: TRBJ1-3; CDR3 DNA: TGTGCCAGCAGCACCAGTCCGAACCCTGGAAACACCATATATTTT; CDR3 protein: CASSTSPNPGNTIYF
V gene: TRBV4-1; D gene: .; clone size: .; J gene: TRBJ2-2; CDR3 DNA: TGCGCCAGCCGCACCCGGGCCCGGGACGGGGAGCTGTTTTTT; CDR3 protein: CASRTRARDGELFF
V gene: TRBV25-1; D gene: .; clone size: .; J gene: TRBJ1-2; CDR3 DNA: TGTGCCAGCAGTGATCAGGGAGGCTATGGCTACACCTTC; CDR3 protein: CASSDQGGYGYTF
V gene: TRBV7-3; D gene: TRBD1; clone size: .; J gene: TRBJ1-1; CDR3 DNA: TGTGCCAGCAGCCTACAGGGGCCGGGCACTGAAGCTTTCTTT; CDR3 protein: CASSLQGPGTEAFF
V gene: TRBV30; D gene: .; clone size: .; J gene: TRBJ1-1; CDR3 DNA: TGTGCCTGGAGTGTACGGGGGCCGGCTTTCTTT; CDR3 protein: CAWSVRGPAFF
V gene: TRBV5-1; D gene: .; clone size: .; J gene: TRBJ1-1; CDR3 DNA: TGCGCCAGCAGCTTGCGGGGCAGTGAAGCTTTCTTT; CDR3 protein: CASSLRGSEAFF
V gene: TRBV3-1/TRBV3-2; D gene: TRBD2; clone size: .; J gene: TRBJ2-7; CDR3 DNA: TGTGCCAGCAGCCAAGATAGAGAGGGCGGCCCTACTAGCGGGTGTTCCTACGAGCAGTACTTC; CDR3 protein: CASSQDREGGPTSGCSYEQYF
V gene: TRBV7-9; D gene: .; clone size: .; J gene: TRBJ1-2; CDR3 DNA: TGTGCCAGCAGCTTCTTGGCTATTGGCTACACCTTC; CDR3 protein: CASSFLAIGYTF
V gene: TRBV3-1/TRBV3-2; D gene: .; clone size: once; J gene: TRBJ2-4; CDR3 DNA: TGTGCCAGCAGCGGTACGACAGTAAACATTCAGTACTTC; CDR3 protein: CASSGTTVNIQYF
V gene: TRBV6-5; D gene: .; clone size: .; J gene: TRBJ2-2; CDR3 DNA: TGTGCCAGCAGTCGGATCTTAAACACCGGGGAGCTGTTTTTT; CDR3 protein: CASSRILNTGELFF
V gene: TRBV7-9; D gene: .; clone size: .; J gene: TRBJ1-3; CDR3 DNA: TGTGCCAGCAGCTTGGGTGCAGCACTCTCTGGAAACACCATATATTTT; CDR3 protein: CASSLGAALSGNTIYF
V gene: TRBV7-2; D gene: .; clone size: .; J gene: TRBJ2-3; CDR3 DNA: TGTGCCAGCAGCTTTGACAGAAGCACAGATACGCAGTATTTT; CDR3 protein: CASSFDRSTDTQYF
V gene: TRBV5-6; D gene: TRBD2; clone size: .; J gene: TRBJ2-7; CDR3 DNA: TGTGCCAGCAGCTTGGATAGCGGGAGGGGCGAGCAGTACTTC; CDR3 protein: CASSLDSGRGEQYF
V gene: TRBV7-3; D gene: TRBD1; clone size: .; J gene: TRBJ1-1; CDR3 DNA: TGTGCCAGCAGCTCTATCGCGACAGGGGCGATGATGAACACTGAAGCTTTCTTT; CDR3 protein: CASSSIATGAMMNTEAFF
V gene: TRBV7-2; D gene: .; clone size: .; J gene: TRBJ2-2; CDR3 DNA: TGTGCCAGCAGCTCCAGCGTGTCCGGGGAGCTGTTTTTT; CDR3 protein: CASSSSVSGELFF
V gene: TRBV28; D gene: .; clone size: few; J gene: TRBJ1-5; CDR3 DNA: TGTGCCAGCAGACCCGGGACGCGCAATCAGCCCCAGCATTTT; CDR3 protein: CASRPGTRNQPQHF
V gene: TRBV4-1; D gene: .; clone size: .; J gene: TRBJ1-5; CDR3 DNA: TGCGCCAGCAGCCAAGAAGGGACCCTCTCGCCCCAGCATTTT; CDR3 protein: CASSQEGTLSPQHF
V gene: TRBV7-6; D gene: .; clone size: few; J gene: TRBJ2-1; CDR3 DNA: TGTGCCAGCAGCCCTCTCAGACTGACAGCCTACAATGAGCAGTTCTTC; CDR3 protein: CASSPLRLTAYNEQFF
V gene: TRBV7-7; D gene: .; clone size: few; J gene: TRBJ1-3; CDR3 DNA: TGTGCCAGCAGCTTAGTCCTCCGCCGGTTCTCTGGAAACACCATATATTTT; CDR3 protein: CASSLVLRRFSGNTIYF
V gene: TRBV28; D gene: TRBD2; clone size: once; J gene: TRBJ2-7; CDR3 DNA: TGTGCCAGCGTTTCGATTAGCGGGAGCTACGAGCAGTACTTC; CDR3 protein: CASVSISGSYEQYF
V gene: TRBV18; D gene: .; clone size: .; J gene: TRBJ1-1; CDR3 DNA: TGTGCCAGCTCGCCCCTAGGGGGAACTGAAGCTTTCTTT; CDR3 protein: CASSPLGGTEAFF
V gene: TRBV7-2; D gene: TRBD1; clone size: .; J gene: TRBJ1-1; CDR3 DNA: TGTGCCAGCAGCTCCCCGCCCGGGACAGGGGTAAACACTGAAGCTTTCTTT; CDR3 protein: CASSSPPGTGVNTEAFF
V gene: TRBV25-1; D gene: TRBD1; clone size: once; J gene: TRBJ1-2; CDR3 DNA: TGTGCCAGCAGTGAAAGTCCAACAGGGGGCTATGGCTACACCTTC; CDR3 protein: CASSESPTGGYGYTF
V gene: TRBV5-1; D gene: TRBD1; clone size: .; J gene: TRBJ1-1; CDR3 DNA: TGCGCCAGCAGCCAGAGACAGGGGGCCGCTGAAGCTTTCTTT; CDR3 protein: CASSQRQGAAEAFF
V gene: TRBV4-3; D gene: .; clone size: .; J gene: TRBJ2-3; CDR3 DNA: TGCGCCAGCAGCCAACGGTTTGGCGTCGGGAGCACAGATACGCAGTATTTT; CDR3 protein: CASSQRFGVGSTDTQYF